This T cell receptor beta chain was identified in a study of a mutant IDH1 vaccine in newly diagnosed glioma. Study as a whole: Patients got their first vaccination 4-6 weeks after radiotherapy alone, or with temozolomide cycles. Patients were pretreated with radiotherapy, temozolomide, or both, mostly both. Whole-study results and caveats: Among top peripheral T cell clonotypes, changes seemed unrelated to pseudoprogression.

A note on this clone: Its antigen remains unidentified.

Libraries were prepared by immunoSEQ multiplex PCR; TCRdb keeps only in-frame clonotypes and omits some of them. The table includes 35,000 to 50,000 clones, approximately 90% detected once. The CDR3 is 12 amino acids. The germline V gene has CDR1 LGHNT and CDR2 FRNRAP. V was cut by 4 bases and J by 4 bases, with 7 bases left in between. Time point: week 23, last vaccination. What each vaccine dose contained was 300 ug of mutant IDH1 20-mer peptide, accompanied by topical imiquimod. Here the sequenced sample was PBMCs, taken from a glioma patient whose treatment included an IDH1 peptide vaccine. This chain joins TRBV12-5 and TRBJ1-2; maybe TRBD1 (5 bases). This receptor was obtained from a man aged 45 to 65 with glioma. The CDR3 protein is CASGSGFYGYTF. In DNA, the CDR3 is TGTGCTAGTGGTTCAGGGTTCTATGGCTACACCTTC.